This T cell receptor (beta chain) was sequenced in a study of blood T cell repertoires in COVID-19. Libraries were prepared by immunoSEQ multiplex PCR; TCRdb keeps only in-frame clonotypes and omits some of them. The data hold 250,000 to 300,000 clones, with around 84% observed a single time. Per the germline V gene, CDR1 is MNHNS and CDR2 is SASEGT. V was pared by 2 bases and J by 4 bases, with 6 bases of the junction left unmatched. This CDR3 spans 15 amino acids. The receptor was isolated from a man between 60 and 70 years old with acute or convalescent COVID-19. The chain employs TRBV6-1 and TRBJ1-2, with 8 bases identical to TRBD1. Sequencing was done on a sample of peripheral blood. The CDR3 protein is CASSETPGTGYGYTF. The CDR3 DNA follows: TGTGCCAGCAGTGAAACCCCCGGGACAGGCTATGGCTACACCTTC.